The 13 T cell receptor beta chains given below trace back to one sample, sequenced in a study of PD-L1 blockade in urothelial cancer. Assay used: immunoSEQ multiplex PCR; TCRdb lists only in-frame clones, some missing. The sample carries 70,000 to 75,000 clones, about four fifths recorded once. Time point reported: pretreatment peripheral blood. The sample consisted of PBMCs, taken around atezolizumab (anti-PD-L1) treatment. These receptors originate from a woman in her 70s with urothelial cancer.

The chain has TRBV6-5 and TRBJ1-2; D perhaps matches TRBD1 (6 bases). The length of the CDR3 is 14 residues. In germline, CDR1 is MNHEY, CDR2 SVGAGI. The germline V and J ends were trimmed by 4 bases and 3 bases, with 12 bases remaining between them. The CDR3 region is CASSSVRGDYGYTF. In DNA form, the CDR3 reads TGTGCCAGCAGTTCCGTCAGGGGCGACTATGGCTACACCTTC.

This chain connects TRBV4-1 to TRBJ2-7; 9 nucleotides agree with TRBD1. V was clipped by 4 bases and J by 3 bases; unmatched bases: 4. The length of the CDR3 is 14 residues. Germline values: CDR1 MGHRA, CDR2 YSYEKL. The DNA for the CDR3 is TGCGCCAGCAGCCCCGGGACAGGGAGCTACGAGCAGTACTTC. Translated, it gives CASSPGTGSYEQYF.

This clone appeared a single time. This sequence joins TRBV4-1 and TRBJ2-5; TRBD2 matches 8 bases. The CDR3 sequence is 17 residues long. The V gene's germline CDR1 is MGHRA and CDR2 YSYEKL. V shed 4 bases and J 4 bases; nucleotides not matched to a gene: 14. DNA for the CDR3: TGCGCCAGCAGCCCCGGGCCCGGGGGGGCCTGGGGAGAGACCCAGTACTTC. Translation: CASSPGPGGAWGETQYF.

J is TRBJ1-2 and V is TRBV25-1; 7 nucleotides align to TRBD1. The CDR3 extends over 13 amino acids. The trim removed 6 bases at V and 2 bases at J, leaving 3 bases unmatched. Germline CDR1 MGHDK, CDR2 SYGVNS. The CDR3 loop reads CASSGTENYGYTF. CDR3 coding DNA: TGTGCCAGCAGCGGGACAGAAAACTATGGCTACACCTTC.

V and J are TRBV7-2 and TRBJ2-5, with 7 bases aligning to TRBD2. Trimming took 5 bases from V and 5 from J; bases not matched to a gene: 17. The CDR3 loop spans 17 amino acids. Germline V gene lookup returns CDR1 SGHTA and CDR2 FQGNSA. The CDR3 reads CASSRQSIRGVGETQYF. In nucleotides, the CDR3 is TGTGCCAGCAGCCGCCAGTCAATTCGGGGGGTTGGGGAGACCCAGTACTTC.

This chain uses TRBV18 with TRBJ2-7, with TRBD2 matching over 8 bases. CDR1 and CDR2 from the germline V gene are KGHSH and LQKENI. CDR3 length equals 18 residues. Trimming cost V 3 bases and J 6 bases; bases outside gene matches: 19. Here the CDR3 DNA reads TGTGCCAGCTCACCGGTACGAAAAGCGGGAGCCCCAAGCGCCGAGCAGTACTTC. Amino acids: CASSPVRKAGAPSAEQYF.

This clone was recorded only once. This sequence joins TRBV5-1 and TRBJ2-7, with 7 nucleotides matching TRBD1. The CDR3 runs 15 residues. V lost 0 bases, J lost 5 bases, and 8 bases stayed unmatched. The V gene's germline CDR1 is SGHRS and CDR2 YFSETQ. The CDR3, as DNA: TGCGCCAGCAGCTTGGGGGGGACAGACGATCACGAGCAGTACTTC. Translation gives CASSLGGTDDHEQYF.

The rearrangement uses TRBV2 and TRBJ1-6, with D possibly matching TRBD1 (6 bases). CDR3 length: 17 amino acids. Germline V gene data show CDR1 as SNHLY and CDR2 as FYNNEI. The V end was cut by 5 bases, the J end by 7 bases, with 21 bases between. CDR3 DNA: TGTGCCAGCAGTATACTCAATACAGGGATATTGAATTCACCCCTCCACTTT. It is translated as CASSILNTGILNSPLHF.

The chain combines TRBV10-1 with TRBJ2-3; 8 bases map to TRBD2. This CDR3 has 14 residues. Germline CDR1 is WNHNN and CDR2 is SYGVQD (reference sequence). Trimming took 6 bases from V and 4 from J; bases not matched to a gene: 6. The CDR3 bases are TGCGCCAGCAGCTTTAGCGGGGTGGCAGATACGCAGTATTTT. It codes for CASSFSGVADTQYF.

This chain links TRBV11-3 with TRBJ2-1; no firm D call. Trimming removed 1 base at V and 5 bases at J, with 9 bases between. The CDR3 sequence is 14 residues long. Germline loops: CDR1 SGHNT, CDR2 YENEEA. CDR3 bases: TGTGCCAGCAGCTTAGGGCAGTGTCACAATGAGCAGTTCTTC. Its translation: CASSLGQCHNEQFF.

This clone came up a few times. Other DNA sequences of this sample code for an identical CDR3. The CDR3 sequence: CAWSRQAGGYTF. The CDR3 nucleotides read TGTGCCTGGAGTCGACAGGCGGGTGGCTACACCTTC. This rearrangement joins TRBV30 to TRBJ1-2; weak D call: TRBD1 (6 bases). Germline V CDR1 and CDR2: GTSNPN, SVGIG (reference sequence). The CDR3 is 12 residues long. V lost 2 bases, J lost 7 bases, and 11 bases lay in between. The whole variable domain, filled in from reference TRBV30 and TRBJ1-2, reads SQTIHQWPATLVQPVGSPLSLECTVEGTSNPNLYWYRQAAGRGLQLLFYSVGIGQISSEVPQNLSASRPQDRQFILSSKKLLLSDSGFYLCAWSRQAGGYTFGSGTRLTVV.

The chain couples TRBV10-1 to TRBJ2-7; TRBD1 is a possible D gene (6 bases). Germline CDR1 is WNHNN and CDR2 is SYGVQD (reference sequence). The V gene lost 11 bases and the J gene lost 2 bases, with 16 bases spanning the gap. This CDR3 has 13 residues. The CDR3 DNA sequence: TGCGCCGAGTTGCGGACAGAGACCTACGAGCAGTACTTC. Translated, it gives CAELRTETYEQYF.

The rearrangement links TRBV19 to TRBJ2-1, with TRBD2 matching 7 bases. Trimming removed 4 bases from V and 7 bases from J; junction bases left unmatched: 4. Germline values: CDR1 LNHDA, CDR2 SQIVND (reference sequence). CDR3 length equals 13 residues. The CDR3 coding sequence is TGTGCCAGTAGTAGCGGGAGAAATAATGAGCAGTTCTTC. Translating it yields CASSSGRNNEQFF.